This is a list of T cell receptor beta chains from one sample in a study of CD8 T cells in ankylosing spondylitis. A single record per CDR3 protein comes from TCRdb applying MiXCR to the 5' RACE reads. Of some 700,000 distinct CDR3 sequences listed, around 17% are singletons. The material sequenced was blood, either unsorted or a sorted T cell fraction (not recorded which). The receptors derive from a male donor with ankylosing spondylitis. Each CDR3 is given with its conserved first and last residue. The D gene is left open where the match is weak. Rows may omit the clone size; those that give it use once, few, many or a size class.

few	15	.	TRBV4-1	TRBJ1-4	TGCGCCAGCAGCCTCGGACAGCTGATTAATGAAAAACTGTTTTTT	CASSLGQLINEKLFF
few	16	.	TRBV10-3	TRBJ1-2	TGTGCCATCAGTGAGGACGGCAGGCCCTTGGAGAATGGCTACACCTTC	CAISEDGRPLENGYTF
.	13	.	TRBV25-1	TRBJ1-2	TGTGCCAGCAGTGTACGGACAGAAGATGGCTACACCTTC	CASSVRTEDGYTF
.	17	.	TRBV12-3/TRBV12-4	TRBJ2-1	TGTGCCAGCAGTATTTCTCCGGCCGGGGGTTTGTACAATGAGCAGTTCTTC	CASSISPAGGLYNEQFF
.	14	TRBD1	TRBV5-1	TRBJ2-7	TGCGCCAGCAGCGGTGGGGGACAGGGCTACGAGCAGTACTTC	CASSGGGQGYEQYF
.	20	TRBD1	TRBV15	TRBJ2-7	TGTGCCACCAGCAGAGTCAGTATAGGGGGCGGTAAATGGAGATACTACGAGCAGTACTTC	CATSRVSIGGGKWRYYEQYF
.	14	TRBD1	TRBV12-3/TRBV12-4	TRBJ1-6	TGTGCCAGCAGAGGACAGGGGGATCTTTCACCCCTCCACTTT	CASRGQGDLSPLHF
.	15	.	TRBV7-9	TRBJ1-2	TGTGCCAGCAGCTTAGCGTCAGCCACAAGCTACGGCTACACCTTC	CASSLASATSYGYTF
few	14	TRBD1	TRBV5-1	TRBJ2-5	TGCGCCAGCAGGAGAAGGACAGGGCAAGAGACCCAGTACTTC	CASRRRTGQETQYF
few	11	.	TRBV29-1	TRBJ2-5	TGCAGCGCCCTCCAGGGGGGGACCCAGTACTTC	CSALQGGTQYF
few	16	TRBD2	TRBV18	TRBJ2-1	TGTGCCAGCTCACCACTGCAGGCGGGAGGCTACAATGAGCAGTTCTTC	CASSPLQAGGYNEQFF
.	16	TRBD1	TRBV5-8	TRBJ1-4	TGTGCCAGCACCACCGGGACAGGGCCAACTAATGAAAAACTGTTTTTT	CASTTGTGPTNEKLFF
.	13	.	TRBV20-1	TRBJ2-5	TGCAGTGCCGTCGTTTGGGGTCGGGAGACCCAGTACTTC	CSAVVWGRETQYF
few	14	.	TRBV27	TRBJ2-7	TGTGCCAGCAGTTTGGGCAGGGGCACTTGGGAGCAGTACTTC	CASSLGRGTWEQYF
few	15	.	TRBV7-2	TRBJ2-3	TGTGCCAGCAGCCCCGAAGGGACTCGCACAGATACGCAGTATTTT	CASSPEGTRTDTQYF
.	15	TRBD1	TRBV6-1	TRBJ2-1	TGTGCCAGCAGATTCGGACAGGGGGCCTACAATGAGCAGTTCTTC	CASRFGQGAYNEQFF
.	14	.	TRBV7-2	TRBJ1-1	TGTGCCAGCAGCTTAGCCAGGACCTACACTGAAGCTTTCTTT	CASSLARTYTEAFF
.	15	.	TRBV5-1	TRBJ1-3	TGCGCCAGCAGCATCGGGCAGGGCACTGGAAACACCATATATTTT	CASSIGQGTGNTIYF
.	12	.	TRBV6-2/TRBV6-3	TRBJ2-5	TGTGCCAGCAAACCTGATTGGGAGACCCAGTACTTC	CASKPDWETQYF
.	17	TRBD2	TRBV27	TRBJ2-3	TGTGCCAGCAGTTCCTCCCCCGGACTAGCGGGAGTGGATACGCAGTATTTT	CASSSSPGLAGVDTQYF
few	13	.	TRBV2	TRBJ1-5	TGTGCCAGCAGTGATTATCAGAATCAGCCCCAGCATTTT	CASSDYQNQPQHF
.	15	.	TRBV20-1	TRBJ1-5	TGCAGTGCTAGTGGGGGCAGGGAAAGCAATCAGCCCCAGCATTTT	CSASGGRESNQPQHF
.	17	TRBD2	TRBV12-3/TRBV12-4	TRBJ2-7	TGTGCCAGCAGTGTCACTACTAGCGGGCGAGCCTCCTACGAGCAGTACTTC	CASSVTTSGRASYEQYF
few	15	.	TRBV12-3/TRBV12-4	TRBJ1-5	TGTGCCAGCAGCTCCCAGGACACAAACAATCAGCCCCAGCATTTT	CASSSQDTNNQPQHF
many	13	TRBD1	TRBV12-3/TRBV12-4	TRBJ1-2	TGTGCCAGCAGTTTCGGGACAGCCTATGGCTACACCTTC	CASSFGTAYGYTF
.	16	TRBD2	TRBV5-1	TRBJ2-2	TGCGCCAGCAGCTGGACTAGCGGGAGCTCGACCGGGGAGCTGTTTTTT	CASSWTSGSSTGELFF
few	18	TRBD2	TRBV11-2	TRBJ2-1	TGTGCCAGCAGCTACCCGACTAGCGGGGGGAGCTCCTACAATGAGCAGTTCTTC	CASSYPTSGGSSYNEQFF
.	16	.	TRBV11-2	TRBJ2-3	TGTGCCAGCGCGAAAGGGGGGAGTTATAGCACAGATACGCAGTATTTT	CASAKGGSYSTDTQYF
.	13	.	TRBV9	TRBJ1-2	TGTGCCAGCAGCCGTGATGAGAGGTATGGCTACACCTTC	CASSRDERYGYTF
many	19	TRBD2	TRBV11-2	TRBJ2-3	TGTGCCAGCAGCTTAGGGGGACTAGCGGGGGCCGGCAGCACAGATACGCAGTATTTT	CASSLGGLAGAGSTDTQYF
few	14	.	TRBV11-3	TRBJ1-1	TGTGCCAGCAGCTTAAAGGGTAGGCACACTGAAGCTTTCTTT	CASSLKGRHTEAFF
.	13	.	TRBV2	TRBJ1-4	TGTGCCAGCGGCCCCTGGGCGGATGAAAAACTGTTTTTT	CASGPWADEKLFF
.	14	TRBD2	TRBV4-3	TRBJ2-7	TGCGCCAGCAGCCAAGAATGGGGGGGGTATAAGCAGTACTTC	CASSQEWGGYKQYF
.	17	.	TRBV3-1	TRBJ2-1	TGTGCCAGCAGCCCGCGATACGTCGATTTATTAGGGTATGAGCAGTTCTTC	CASSPRYVDLLGYEQFF
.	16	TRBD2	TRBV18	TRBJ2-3	TGTGCCAGCTCACCAGGGGGTACATCGGGGACTAGGACGCAGTATTTT	CASSPGGTSGTRTQYF
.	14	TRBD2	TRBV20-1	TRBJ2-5	TGCAGTGCCAGAAAGGGCGGGGGACAAGAGACCCAGTACTTC	CSARKGGGQETQYF
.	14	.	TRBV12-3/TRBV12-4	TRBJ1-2	TGTGCCAGCAGTCCGCCAATGGACGAAAATGGCTACACCTTC	CASSPPMDENGYTF
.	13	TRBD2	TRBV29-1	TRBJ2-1	TGCAGCGCGATCGAGCGGGGGTTTAATGAGCAGTTCTTC	CSAIERGFNEQFF
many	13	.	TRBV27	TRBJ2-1	TGTGCCAGCAGTTTCGACAGGTACAATGAGCAGTTCTTC	CASSFDRYNEQFF
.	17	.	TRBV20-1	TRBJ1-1	TGCAGTGCTAGAGCCGCCCAGGGCAGTATCATGAACACTGAAGCTTTCTTT	CSARAAQGSIMNTEAFF
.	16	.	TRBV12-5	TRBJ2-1	TGTGCTAGTGGTTTGGCCAGTGGCGGGGTCTACAATGAGCAGTTCTTC	CASGLASGGVYNEQFF
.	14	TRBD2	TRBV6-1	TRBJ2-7	TGTGCCAGCAATCTAGCGGGAGTGCTGAACGAGCAGTACTTC	CASNLAGVLNEQYF
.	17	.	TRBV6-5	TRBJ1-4	TGTGCCAGCAGTTACTCGCCATTGAGGCAGGGAGGTGAAAAACTGTTTTTT	CASSYSPLRQGGEKLFF
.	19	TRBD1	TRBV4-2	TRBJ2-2	TGTGCCAGCAGCCAACACCGGGACAGCGGTTTCTCTGGCACCGGGGAGCTGTTTTTT	CASSQHRDSGFSGTGELFF
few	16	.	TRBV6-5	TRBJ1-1	TGTGCCAGCAGTTACTCCAGGGCCGGGGTGAACACTGAAGCTTTCTTT	CASSYSRAGVNTEAFF
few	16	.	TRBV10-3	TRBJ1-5	TGTGCCATCAGTGAGGCGGGTGCGGATAGCAATCAGCCCCAGCATTTT	CAISEAGADSNQPQHF
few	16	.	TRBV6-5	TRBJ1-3	TGTGCCAGCAGTTACAGGTTTTCGAGCTCTGGAAACACCATATATTTT	CASSYRFSSSGNTIYF
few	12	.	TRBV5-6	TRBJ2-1	TGTGCCAGCAGCATTACCTCTCTTGAGCAGTTCTTC	CASSITSLEQFF